This T cell receptor (beta chain) was captured by sequencing in a study of blood T cell repertoires in COVID-19. The wider study: Sites across the United States, Italy and Spain contributed samples from acute and convalescent COVID-19. Nucleic acid was either cDNA or gDNA, and it came from T cells, B-cell-depleted T cells, or PBMCs.

Authors' methods: From reference gene primer amplification, estimates of nucleated cell counts were derived. Data came from immunoSEQ multiplex PCR; TCRdb stores just in-frame clones and leaves some out. The V and J calls and clone size were taken over from that table, and D and trimming were inferred from the DNA. This table has 50,000 or so clones, roughly 90% appearing once. Per germline, CDR1 LNHDA and CDR2 SQIVND (reference sequence). The CDR3 spans 13 residues. V was trimmed by 4 bases and J by 4 bases, leaving 7 bases between them. This TCR was sampled from a woman aged 80 or older with acute or convalescent COVID-19. Sequenced input: peripheral blood. The chain recombines TRBV19 with TRBJ2-2; no reliable D call. The CDR3 nucleotides read TGTGCCAGTAGTAGCCTACTCACCGGGGAGCTGTTTTTT. Protein product: CASSSLLTGELFF.